This T cell receptor (beta chain) was identified during a study of beta chain features in type 1 diabetes. The V end lost 4 bases, the J end lost 3 bases, and 18 bases lay between the germline ends. Germline V gene data show CDR1 as SEHNR and CDR2 as FQNEAQ (reference sequence). This CDR3 spans 16 amino acids. Whole-study findings and limits: Moderately but significantly shorter TCRB CDR3s were found in Type 1 diabetes patients in all four CD4+ subsets.

This clone has just a few counts. Its antigen remains unknown. The isolated RNA, all of it, was reverse transcribed, so expressed TCRB transcripts were what got sequenced. The table came from immunoSEQ multiplex PCR; TCRdb's copy has only in-frame clones and leaves some out. This table holds 600,000 or so clones, 11% to 15% found once. The chain recombines TRBV7-9 with TRBJ1-2, with D tentatively TRBD1 (6 bases). The sample comprised naive CD4+ T cells from blood. The TCR sequence derives from a man aged 18 to 35 with type 1 diabetes. The CDR3 loop reads CASSSGTHNNDYGYTF. CDR3 bases: TGTGCCAGCAGCTCCGGGACACACAACAATGACTATGGCTACACCTTC.